The T cell receptor (beta chain) under discussion was sequenced for a study of PD-1 blockade in classical Hodgkin lymphoma. About the research overall: Patients were treated with nivolumab at 3 mg/kg, and this was given intravenously every 2 weeks. General observations from the study: Baseline TCR diversity was reportedly lower in newly diagnosed patients than in healthy donors. It was reported as lower still in relapsed/refractory patients. Baseline diversity in complete responders resembled that of newly diagnosed patients.

As concerns this clone: The antigen remains unidentified.

Every single patient, without exception, relapsed after autologous stem cell transplantation, and brentuximab vedotin exposure varied. Using immunoSEQ multiplex PCR, the repertoire was profiled, and TCRdb retains in-frame clones only, with some absent. Counted here are approximately 100,000 clones, about 89% occurring once; the ten biggest clones make up around 7%. Germline V gives CDR1 KGHSH, CDR2 LQKENI. The CDR3 totals 15 residues. Trimming removed 6 bases from V and 5 bases from J; junction bases left unmatched: 8. Sample: peripheral blood mononuclear cells (PBMCs), taken before the second cycle of nivolumab. The clonotype comes from a human donor with classical Hodgkin lymphoma. The chain couples TRBV18 to TRBJ2-1, with 9 bases aligning to TRBD1. For the CDR3, the DNA is TGTGCCAGCTCGCAACAGGGGGCGCACGACAATGAGCAGTTCTTC. As protein: CASSQQGAHDNEQFF.